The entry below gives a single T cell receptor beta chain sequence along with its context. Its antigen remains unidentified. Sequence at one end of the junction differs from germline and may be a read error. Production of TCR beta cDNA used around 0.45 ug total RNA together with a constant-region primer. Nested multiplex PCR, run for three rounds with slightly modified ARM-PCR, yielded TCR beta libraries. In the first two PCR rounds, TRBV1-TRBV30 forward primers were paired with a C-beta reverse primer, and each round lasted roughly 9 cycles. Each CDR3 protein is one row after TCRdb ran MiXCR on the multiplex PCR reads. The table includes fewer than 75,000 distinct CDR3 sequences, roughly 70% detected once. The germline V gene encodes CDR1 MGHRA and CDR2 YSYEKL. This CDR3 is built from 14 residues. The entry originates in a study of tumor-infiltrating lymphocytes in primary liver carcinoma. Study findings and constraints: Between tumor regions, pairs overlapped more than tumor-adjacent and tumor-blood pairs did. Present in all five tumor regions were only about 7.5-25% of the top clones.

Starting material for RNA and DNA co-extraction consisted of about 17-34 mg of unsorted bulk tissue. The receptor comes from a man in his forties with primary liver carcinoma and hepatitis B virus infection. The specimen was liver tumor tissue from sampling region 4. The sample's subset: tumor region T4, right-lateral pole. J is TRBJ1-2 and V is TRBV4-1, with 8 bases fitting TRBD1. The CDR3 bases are TGTGCCAGAGGCCAAGGGGACAGGAACTATGGGTACACCTTC. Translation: CARGQGDRNYGYTF.